Below, one TCR beta chain is given with its context. Its antigen is undetermined. CDR3 length equals 11 residues. Trimming removed 7 bases at V and 9 bases at J, with 10 bases between. Germline V CDR1 and CDR2: SNHLY, FYNNEI. The sample is drawn from a study of OX40 agonist ivuxolimab in advanced cancers. Study-level information: Anti-PD-1, anti-PD-L1 or anti-CTLA-4 therapy given earlier was allowed, and 40% had some. Study observations and caveats: CD8+ T cells showed, on average, more clonal expansion than CD4+ cells.

The method was immunoSEQ multiplex PCR; TCRdb's version includes in-frame clones alone and lacks a portion of them. The repertoire holds fewer than 50,000 clones, with 89% as singletons. The material sequenced was CD4+ or CD8+ T cells sorted from blood, taken in a trial of the OX40 agonist ivuxolimab. This sequence joins TRBV2 and TRBJ1-3; D not certain. The source of this sequence is an adult with an advanced solid tumor such as melanoma, head and neck, liver or kidney cancer. The CDR3, as DNA: TGTGCCAGCAAAAGGGCTTCCACCATATATTTT. The encoded protein is CASKRASTIYF. Supplemented by reference TRBV2 and TRBJ1-3, the full variable domain reads EPEVTQTPSHQVTQMGQEVILRCVPISNHLYFYWYRQILGQKVEFLVSFYNNEISEKSEIFDDQFSVERPDGSNFTLKIRSTKLEDSAMYFCASKRASTIYFGEGSWLTVV.